This T cell receptor (beta chain) was documented in a study of beta chain features in type 1 diabetes. Overall study: Comparable age, gender and cell yields were observed in patients relative to healthy donors. Findings and caveats of the study: Shortening of TCRB CDR3s, moderate but significant, appeared in all four CD4+ subsets of Type 1 diabetes patients.

J lost 8 bases, V lost 4 bases, and 11 bases had no gene match. The CDR3 has 15 amino acids. Germline assignment: CDR1 KGHSH and CDR2 LQKENI. Since all of the isolated RNA was reverse transcribed, expressed TCRB transcripts were what got sequenced. This table comes from immunoSEQ multiplex PCR, and its TCRdb copy is limited to in-frame clones, with some not included. The top ten hold roughly 0.04% of the sample, which has hundreds of thousands of clones, over 12% seen once. As for this clone: What it binds is unknown.

Markers CD45RO/CCR7/CD25/CD127/CD95/CD27 served to sort CD4+ naive, central memory, regulatory and stem cell-like memory cells. The authors obtained over 95% purity in all sorted populations. Sequencing was carried out using naive CD4+ T cells from blood. The chain employs TRBV18 and TRBJ1-2; 9 bases match TRBD1. This TCR came from a man aged 18 to 30 with type 1 diabetes. This chain's CDR3 is CASSLTGQGGGGYTF. In DNA form, the CDR3 reads TGTGCCAGCTCACTGACGGGACAGGGAGGAGGCGGCTACACCTTC.